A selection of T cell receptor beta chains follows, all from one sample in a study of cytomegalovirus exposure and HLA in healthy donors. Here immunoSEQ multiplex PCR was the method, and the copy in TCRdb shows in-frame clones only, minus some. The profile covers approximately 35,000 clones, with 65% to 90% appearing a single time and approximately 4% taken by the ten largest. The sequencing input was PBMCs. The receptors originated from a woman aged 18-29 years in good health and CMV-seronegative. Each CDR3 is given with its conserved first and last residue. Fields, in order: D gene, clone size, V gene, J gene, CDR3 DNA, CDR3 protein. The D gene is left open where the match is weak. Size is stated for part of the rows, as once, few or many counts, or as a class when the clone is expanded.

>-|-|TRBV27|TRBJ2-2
TGTGCCAGTTTCGCTGGGACTGCCGATAATCCCGGGGAGCTGTTTTTT
CASFAGTADNPGELFF
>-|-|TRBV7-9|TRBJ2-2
TGTGCCAGCAGCCCACCACCTACTAGCCACAGGCGGGAGCTGTTTTTT
CASSPPPTSHRRELFF
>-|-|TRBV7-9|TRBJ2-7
TGTGCCAGCAGCTTAGGTCACCGGTCCTACGAGCAGTACTTC
CASSLGHRSYEQYF
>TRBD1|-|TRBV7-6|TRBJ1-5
TGTGCCAGCAGCTCTAAAGGGGGGACAGGGAATCAGCCCCAGCATTTT
CASSSKGGTGNQPQHF
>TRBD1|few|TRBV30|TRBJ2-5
TGTGCCTGGAGTATCCGGGACAGCGGGACCCAGTACTTC
CAWSIRDSGTQYF
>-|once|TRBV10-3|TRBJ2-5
TGTGCCATCAGTGATTCAGGACTCGGGGGAGAGACCCAGTACTTC
CAISDSGLGGETQYF
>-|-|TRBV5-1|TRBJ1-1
TGCGCCAGCAGCTTCGATGGGAGCACTGAAGCTTTCTTT
CASSFDGSTEAFF
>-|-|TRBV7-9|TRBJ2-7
TGTGCCAGCAGCTTGGCAGGGCCAGACGAGCAGTACTTC
CASSLAGPDEQYF
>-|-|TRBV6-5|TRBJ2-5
TGTGCCAGCAGTTATTACAAGACCCAGTACTTC
CASSYYKTQYF
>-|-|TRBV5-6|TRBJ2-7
TGTGCCAGCAGCTTCGACAGGTTTGAGCACGAGCAGTACTTC
CASSFDRFEHEQYF
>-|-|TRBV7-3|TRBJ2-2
TGTGCCAGCAGCTACAACAGAGGGCTTGGGACCGGGGAGCTGTTTTTT
CASSYNRGLGTGELFF
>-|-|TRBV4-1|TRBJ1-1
TGCGCCAGCAGCCAAGAGGCGGTACGCGAAGCTTTCTTT
CASSQEAVREAFF
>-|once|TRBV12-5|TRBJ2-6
TGTGCTAGTGGACAAGGGGATACAGGGGCCAACGTCCTGACTTTC
CASGQGDTGANVLTF
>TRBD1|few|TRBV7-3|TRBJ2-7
TGTGCCAGCAGCTTAAAGGGGGACAGGGGCCACGAGCAGTACTTC
CASSLKGDRGHEQYF
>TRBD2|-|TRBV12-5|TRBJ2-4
TGTGCTAGTGCCCGGGAGGGCTGGAGCGGGGACATTCAGTACTTC
CASAREGWSGDIQYF
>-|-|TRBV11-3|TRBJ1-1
TGTGCCAGCAGCTCCGAGGGGGTCCCCCCTGAAGCTTTCTTT
CASSSEGVPPEAFF
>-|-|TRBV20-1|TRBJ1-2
TGCAGTGCTAGCAGGCAAGACGGCTACACCTTC
CSASRQDGYTF
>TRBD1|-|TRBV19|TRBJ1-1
TGTGCCAGTAGGACAGGGTACGCTGAAGCTTTCTTT
CASRTGYAEAFF
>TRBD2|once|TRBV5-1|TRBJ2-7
TGCGCCAGCAGCTTAGCAGCGGGAGTTTCTAGCGAGCAGTACTTC
CASSLAAGVSSEQYF
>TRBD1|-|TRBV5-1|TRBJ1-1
TGCGCCAGCAGCACGGGACAGAAGAACACTGAAGCTTTCTTT
CASSTGQKNTEAFF
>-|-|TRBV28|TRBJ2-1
TGTGCCAGCAGTAGCACTACGGAATTGGGCAATGAGCAGTTCTTC
CASSSTTELGNEQFF
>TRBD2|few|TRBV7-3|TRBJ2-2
TGTGCCAGCAGCCGATTAGCGGGGATCAACACCGGGGAGCTGTTTTTT
CASSRLAGINTGELFF
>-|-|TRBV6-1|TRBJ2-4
TGTGCCAGCAGTTCGATACTACTAGCCAAAAACATTCAGTACTTC
CASSSILLAKNIQYF
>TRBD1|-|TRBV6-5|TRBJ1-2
TGTGCCAGCAGTTACGACAGGGGCAAGGATTATGGCTACACCTTC
CASSYDRGKDYGYTF
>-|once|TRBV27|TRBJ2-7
TGTGCCAGCAGTTTTGTGATAGCTGGAGTGTACGAGCAGTACTTC
CASSFVIAGVYEQYF
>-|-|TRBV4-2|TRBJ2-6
TGTGCCAGCAGCCAAGATATCTCTGGGGCCAACGTCCTGACTTTC
CASSQDISGANVLTF
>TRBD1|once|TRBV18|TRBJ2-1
TGTGCCAGCTCACCGGGACAGGGGATAGAGAATGAGCAGTTCTTC
CASSPGQGIENEQFF
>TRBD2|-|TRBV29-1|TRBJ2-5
TGCAGCGTTGAAGACCTGGGGGGGGGCCAAGAGACCCAGTACTTC
CSVEDLGGGQETQYF
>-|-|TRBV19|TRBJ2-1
TGTGCCAGTAGTATTGGGGGCCGGAATGAGCAGTTCTTC
CASSIGGRNEQFF
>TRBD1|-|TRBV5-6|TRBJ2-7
TGTGCCAGCAGACCTACAGGGGCCCCCGGTGAGCAGTACTTC
CASRPTGAPGEQYF
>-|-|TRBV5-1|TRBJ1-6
TGCGCCAGCAGCTGGGCGACAGAACATAATTCACCCCTCCACTTT
CASSWATEHNSPLHF
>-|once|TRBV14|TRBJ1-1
TGTGCCAGCAGCCAAGCTAGGTCTGAAGCTTTCTTT
CASSQARSEAFF
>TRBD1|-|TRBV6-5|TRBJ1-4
TGTGCCAGCAGCTCGCCAGGACAGGAATTTGAAAAACTGTTTTTT
CASSSPGQEFEKLFF
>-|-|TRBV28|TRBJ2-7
TGTGCCAGCAGTTTAGGGGCAGATTACGAGCAGTACTTC
CASSLGADYEQYF
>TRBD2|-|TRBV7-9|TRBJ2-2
TGTTCCAGCAGCTCGACTAGCGGGAGGCCCACCGGGGAGCTGTTTTTT
CSSSSTSGRPTGELFF
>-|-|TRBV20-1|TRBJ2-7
TGCAGTGCCGCCCTGAGGGAGCAGTACTTC
CSAALREQYF
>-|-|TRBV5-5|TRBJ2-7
TGTGCCAGCAGCCCCTGGGAGGGGGTTTACGAGCAGTACTTC
CASSPWEGVYEQYF
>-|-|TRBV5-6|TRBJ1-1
TGTGCCAGCAGCTTGCCGTTCGGGGGAAACACTGAAGCTTTCTTT
CASSLPFGGNTEAFF
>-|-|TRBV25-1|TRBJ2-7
TGTGCCAGCAGTGTGGCACGCTCCTACGAGCAGTACTTC
CASSVARSYEQYF
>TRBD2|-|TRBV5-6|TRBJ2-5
TGTGCCAGCAGCCGTGGGAGGGGTTTGGAGACCCAGTACTTC
CASSRGRGLETQYF
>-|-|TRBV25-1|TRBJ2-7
TGTGCCAGCAGTGAATCGAGGCAGAGCTCCTACGAGCAGTACTTC
CASSESRQSSYEQYF
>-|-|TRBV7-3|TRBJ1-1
TGTGCCAGCAGCTTAGGGGCACCTCCCGATGAAGCTTTCTTT
CASSLGAPPDEAFF
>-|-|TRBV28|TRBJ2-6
TGTGCCAGCAGTTTACCCCGACAGATCCCTGGGGCCAACGTCCTGACTTTC
CASSLPRQIPGANVLTF
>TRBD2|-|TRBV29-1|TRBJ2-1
TGCAGCGTTGAAGAGGCTAGCGGGAGAGGTGGAGGTGAGCAGTTCTTC
CSVEEASGRGGGEQFF
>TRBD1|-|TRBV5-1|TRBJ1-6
TGCGCCAGCAGCCAGGGACAGGTCGGTTCACCCCTCCACTTT
CASSQGQVGSPLHF
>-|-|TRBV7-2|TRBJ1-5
TGTGCCAGCAGCTTAGGACTCCGTCAGCCCCAGCATTTT
CASSLGLRQPQHF
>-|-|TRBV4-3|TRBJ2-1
TGCGCCAGCAGCCACAGCAGGGATGGGTACAATGAGCAGTTCTTC
CASSHSRDGYNEQFF
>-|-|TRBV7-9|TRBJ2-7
TGTGCCAGCACAGGGTTCTACGAGCAGTACTTC
CASTGFYEQYF